These 31 T cell receptor beta chains were all obtained from the same sample, sequenced in a study of T-cell reconstitution after alpha-beta-depleted transplantation in children. Their antigen targets remain unknown. The study's findings and limits: Once a year had passed after transplant, T-cell counts and diversity came mostly from newly produced T cells.

For TCRbeta, the library was prepared with unique molecular identifiers. TCRdb reanalysed the PCR reads using MiXCR and keeps one entry per CDR3 protein. Of 250,000 to 300,000 distinct CDR3 sequences listed, over 7.5% are singletons. The material sequenced was peripheral blood, taken 360 days after TCRalphabeta/CD19-depleted stem cell transplant. All receptors come from a female patient younger than 10 who had a stem cell transplant for Fanconi anemia, so the T cells may come from the graft donor.

The chain uses TRBV5-6 and TRBJ1-1; TRBD1 aligns across 8 bases. The CDR3 is made up of 16 amino acids. V lost 3 bases to trimming and J lost 0 bases; unmatched junction nucleotides: 7. Per the germline V gene, CDR1 is SGHDT and CDR2 is YYEEEE. As DNA, the CDR3 is TGTGCCAGCAGCTCGCCGCTCAGGGGGCTGAACACTGAAGCTTTCTTT. Amino acid sequence: CASSSPLRGLNTEAFF.

The CDR3, as DNA: TGTGCCAGCAGCTTACTAGCGGCGGCGGATACGCAGTATTTT. Translating gives CASSLLAAADTQYF. This rearrangement joins TRBV7-6 to TRBJ2-3, with 7 bases fitting TRBD2. The CDR3 totals 14 residues. The germline V gene has CDR1 SGHVS and CDR2 FNYEAQ. Trimming took 2 bases from V and 6 from J; bases not matched to a gene: 5.

This clonotype was seen ten or more times. This chain connects TRBV12-3 or TRBV12-4 to TRBJ2-5; no definite D call. Trimming shortened V by 3 bases and J by 4 bases, and 9 bases separated the two germline ends. The CDR3 is 13 residues long. CDR3 residues: CASSFLYPETQYF. DNA of the CDR3: TGTGCCAGCAGTTTCTTGTATCCAGAGACCCAGTACTTC.

This clonotype was recorded many times. The chain carries TRBV20-1 and TRBJ2-7; no definite D call. The CDR3 has 13 amino acids. Germline V lookup: CDR1 DFQATT, CDR2 SNEGSKA (reference sequence). V was trimmed by 0 bases and J by 3 bases, leaving 9 bases between them. CDR3 loop: CSARDRTNYEQYV. Written as DNA, the CDR3 is TGCAGTGCTAGAGATCGAACTAACTACGAGCAGTACGTC.

This clonotype was counted many times. The chain combines TRBV5-1 with TRBJ1-5; 8 bases fit TRBD1. The CDR3 length is 14 residues. The germline V gene has CDR1 SGHRS and CDR2 YFSETQ. The junction had 2 bases not matched to a gene; V was cut back by 1 base and J by 5 bases. The CDR3, as DNA: TGCGCCAGCAGCTTGACAGGGGGGGATCAGCCCCAGCATTTT. This sequence encodes CASSLTGGDQPQHF.

The chain joins TRBV4-1 to TRBJ2-5; D perhaps matches TRBD2 (5 bases). This CDR3 is 14 amino acids long. Trimming cost V 4 bases and J 2 bases, with 11 bases left between them. CDR1 is MGHRA and CDR2 is YSYEKL in the germline V gene. CDR3 DNA sequence: TGCGCCAGCAGCCGCCCCGGGGTTCAAGAGACCCAGTACTTC. Residues: CASSRPGVQETQYF.

Only a few counts were recorded for this clonotype. The chain employs TRBV19 and TRBJ1-1; 10 nucleotides line up with TRBD1. Germline trimming cut 2 bases from V and 5 bases from J; bases unmatched to any gene: 11. This CDR3 is built from 17 residues. Germline CDR1 is LNHDA and CDR2 is SQIVND (reference sequence). The CDR3 spells CASSISWDRGLWTEAFF. In DNA form, the CDR3 reads TGTGCCAGTAGTATATCTTGGGACAGGGGTCTCTGGACTGAAGCTTTCTTT.

This clonotype was detected ten times or more. V and J are TRBV30 and TRBJ2-2; tentatively, D is TRBD1 or TRBD2 (5 bases each). The ends were cut back, 4 bases at V and 1 base at J, with 13 bases in the middle. In germline, CDR1 is GTSNPN, CDR2 SVGIG (reference sequence). CDR3 size: 15 residues. The CDR3 region has the DNA TGTGCCTGGATTCCGGGACCGTTGAACACCGGGGAGCTGTTTTTT. As protein: CAWIPGPLNTGELFF.

This clonotype has ten or more counts. The chain joins TRBV18 to TRBJ1-6, with D unresolved. The length of the CDR3 is 16 residues. V gave up 4 bases and J gave up 3 bases, with 13 bases separating them. Germline V gene sequence: CDR1 KGHSH, CDR2 LQKENI. The CDR3 loop is CASSLTDGYYNSPLHF. The CDR3 DNA sequence: TGTGCCAGCTCACTCACGGACGGGTACTATAATTCACCCCTCCACTTT.

Many counts were recorded for this clonotype. The chain carries TRBV4-2 and TRBJ1-3, with D possibly being TRBD1 (5 bases). The V end was cut by 5 bases, the J end by 0 bases, with 17 bases between. The germline CDR1 and CDR2 sequences are LGHNA and YNFKEQ. The CDR3 is made up of 17 amino acids. The CDR3 DNA sequence: TGTGCCAGCAGCGAAGCACGATGGGGCAGCTCTGGAAACACCATATATTTT. Residues: CASSEARWGSSGNTIYF.

The chain uses TRBV11-2 and TRBJ2-1; TRBD1 might be the D (5 bases). Germline V gene data show CDR1 as SGHAT and CDR2 as FQNNGV. The CDR3 has 16 residues. Deletions cut 6 bases from V and 0 bases from J, with 15 bases between. In DNA, the CDR3 is TGTGCCAGCAGTCTTCGGCCCCAGGGCTCCTACAATGAGCAGTTCTTC. It yields the protein CASSLRPQGSYNEQFF.

This clonotype was seen many times. The chain joins TRBV7-2 to TRBJ1-1, with D tentatively TRBD1 (5 bases). V was cut by 7 bases and J by 4 bases, with 16 bases left in between. Germline loops: CDR1 SGHTA, CDR2 FQGNSA. CDR3 size: 14 residues. The CDR3 DNA reads TGTGCCAGCACCAGGGACGGTCTGGGCACTGAAGCTTTCTTT. Encoded protein: CASTRDGLGTEAFF.

There are many counts of this clonotype. CDR3 loop: CASNSAGGIGELFF. The CDR3 nucleotides read TGTGCCAGCAACTCGGCGGGAGGGATAGGGGAGCTGTTTTTT. The chain has TRBV27 and TRBJ2-2, with TRBD2 matching 9 bases. V gave up 7 bases and J gave up 8 bases; unmatched junction bases: 8. The germline CDR1 and CDR2 sequences are MNHEY and SMNVEV (reference sequence). The CDR3 consists of 14 residues.

The CDR3 nucleotides are TGCAGTGCTCCAGAGATACTAGCCAAAAACATTCAGTACTTC. Its protein product is CSAPEILAKNIQYF. The V and J genes are TRBV20-1 and TRBJ2-4; D is ambiguous. V lost 5 bases to trimming and J lost 0 bases, with 11 bases between them. The CDR3 totals 14 residues. Germline V lookup: CDR1 DFQATT, CDR2 SNEGSKA (reference sequence).

As for this clonotype: This may be a read error, as it is one base from a much larger clone. The missing conserved phenylalanine or tryptophan at the end of this CDR3 makes a read error likely. The chain carries TRBV5-1 and TRBJ1-6, with D hard to call. There are 14 residues in the CDR3. V was cut by 7 bases and J by 2 bases, with 10 bases left in between. Germline CDR1 is SGHRS and CDR2 is YFSETQ. The CDR3 region is CASVRATYNSPLHI. The DNA of the CDR3 is TGCGCCAGCGTGAGAGCTACCTATAATTCACCCCTCCACATT.

This clonotype was seen a few times. J is TRBJ1-2 and V is TRBV6-2 or TRBV6-3, with 7 bases aligning to TRBD1. Germline trimming cut 6 bases from V and 8 bases from J; bases unmatched to any gene: 15. The germline CDR1 and CDR2 sequences are MNHEY and SVGEGT. The CDR3 totals 15 residues. CDR3 loop: CASRWDRPSNRGYTF. DNA for the CDR3: TGTGCCAGCAGGTGGGACAGACCAAGCAATCGCGGCTACACCTTC.

This chain joins TRBV7-9 and TRBJ2-1; tentatively, D is TRBD2 (5 bases). This CDR3 is 17 amino acids long. V shed 3 bases and J shed 2 bases, with 17 bases lying between them. Germline loops: CDR1 SEHNR, CDR2 FQNEAQ (reference sequence). CDR3 in DNA: TGTGCCAGCAGCTTGTTATTTCGAGGGAAAGCCTACAATGAGCAGTTCTTC. It codes for CASSLLFRGKAYNEQFF.

This clonotype showed up many times. The genes are TRBV6-2 or TRBV6-3 and TRBJ2-1; 8 positions agree with TRBD2. The junction had 3 bases not matched to a gene; V was cut back by 2 bases and J by 6 bases. The CDR3 has 14 amino acids. Looked up from germline, CDR1 is MNHEY and CDR2 is SVGEGT. The CDR3 is CASSYGTSFNEQFF. CDR3 nucleotides: TGTGCCAGCAGTTACGGGACTAGTTTCAATGAGCAGTTCTTC.

This clonotype was found many times. The chain uses TRBV29-1 and TRBJ2-2; D is uncertain. Germline-derived CDR1 and CDR2 are SQVTM and ANQGSEA. Deletions cut 4 bases from V and 3 bases from J, with 15 bases between. The CDR3 is 15 residues long. CDR3 protein: CSVVVGGSDTGELFF. As DNA, the CDR3 is TGCAGCGTTGTGGTTGGCGGCAGCGACACCGGGGAGCTGTTTTTT.

This clonotype was seen repeatedly, ten times or more. J is TRBJ1-6 and V is TRBV20-1, with D uncertain. Germline loops: CDR1 DFQATT, CDR2 SNEGSKA (reference sequence). The V end lost 0 bases, the J end lost 8 bases, and 5 bases lay between the germline ends. The CDR3 contains 12 residues. CDR3 loop: CSAREGDSPLHF. The CDR3, as DNA: TGCAGTGCTAGAGAAGGAGATTCACCCCTCCACTTT.

The chain combines TRBV6-2 or TRBV6-3 with TRBJ2-1, with 8 bases identical to TRBD1. Germline V gene data show CDR1 as MNHEY and CDR2 as SVGEGT. The CDR3 sequence is 14 residues long. V lost 6 bases to trimming and J lost 8 bases; unmatched junction nucleotides: 9. CDR3 bases: TGTGCCAGCAGCAGGACAGGGAGAATGGATGAGCAGTTCTTC. Amino acids: CASSRTGRMDEQFF.

This clonotype was seen repeatedly, ten times or more. This sequence joins TRBV7-9 and TRBJ2-3; D could derive from TRBD1 or TRBD2 (5 bases each). V lost 8 bases, J lost 3 bases, and 21 bases lay in between. CDR1 SEHNR and CDR2 FQNEAQ come from the germline V gene (reference sequence). The CDR3 is 16 amino acids. CDR3 sequence (DNA): TGTGCCAGCGTGAAGGGACCTTTCAGTTCGACAGATACGCAGTATTTT. Encoded protein: CASVKGPFSSTDTQYF. The full variable domain, with the rest looked up from reference TRBV7-9 and TRBJ2-3, is DTGVSQNPRHKITKRGQNVTFRCDPISEHNRLYWYRQTLGQGPEFLTYFQNEAQLEKSRLLSDRFSAERPKGSFSTLEIQRTEQGDSAMYLCASVKGPFSSTDTQYFGPGTRLTVL.

Many counts were recorded for this clonotype. The J gene is TRBJ2-1, the V gene TRBV10-2, with TRBD2 matching over 7 bases. The germline CDR1 and CDR2 sequences are WSHSY and SAAADI. This CDR3 comprises 15 residues. The ends lost 6 bases at V and 0 bases at J; junction bases unmatched: 5. CDR3 DNA: TGCGCCAGCAGCCCCACTAGCGCCTCCTACAATGAGCAGTTCTTC. Translated: CASSPTSASYNEQFF.

The chain combines TRBV7-3 with TRBJ2-3; D gene unclear. Trimming removed 5 bases at V and 0 bases at J, with 15 bases between. The CDR3 has 16 residues. CDR1 and CDR2 (germline): SGHTA, FQGTGA. CDR3 coding DNA: TGTGCCAGCAGCCCCGCCGGACCGGACAGCACAGATACGCAGTATTTT. Residues: CASSPAGPDSTDTQYF. Filled out from reference TRBV7-3 and TRBJ2-3, the complete variable domain reads GAGVSQTPSNKVTEKGKYVELRCDPISGHTALYWYRQSLGQGPEFLIYFQGTGAADDSGLPNDRFFAVRPEGSVSTLKIQRTERGDSAVYLCASSPAGPDSTDTQYFGPGTRLTVL.

This clonotype occurred a few times. This chain joins TRBV27 and TRBJ2-4, with D uncertain. Germline V gene data show CDR1 as MNHEY and CDR2 as SMNVEV (reference sequence). Trimming stripped 0 bases from V and 7 bases from J, with 10 bases between. The CDR3 loop spans 14 amino acids. CDR3 nucleotide sequence: TGTGCCAGCAGTTTATCCGGCGAGCGTAACATTCAGTACTTC. Translation: CASSLSGERNIQYF.

This clonotype came up many times. J is TRBJ2-5 and V is TRBV7-9; D call uncertain. V shed 5 bases and J shed 0 bases, with 13 bases lying between them. This CDR3 is built from 15 residues. CDR1 is SEHNR, CDR2 FQNEAQ, per germline (reference sequence). CDR3 region: CASSQRLGYQETQYF. CDR3 DNA sequence: TGTGCCAGCAGCCAGAGGTTGGGATACCAAGAGACCCAGTACTTC.

This clonotype was counted ten times or more. The chain uses TRBV7-8 and TRBJ1-3; D is uncertain. The V and J ends lost 6 bases and 8 bases respectively, with 14 bases between them. This CDR3 has 13 amino acids. The germline V gene encodes CDR1 SGHVS and CDR2 FQNEAQ. The CDR3 sequence: CASRLTAMDTIYF. In DNA form, the CDR3 reads TGTGCCAGCAGGCTAACCGCGATGGACACCATATATTTT.

The table lists this clonotype with many counts. The chain employs TRBV12-3 or TRBV12-4 and TRBJ2-2; 14 bases line up with TRBD2. J gave up 4 bases and V 4 bases, and 8 bases lay outside the gene matches. This CDR3 has 18 residues. For the CDR3, the DNA is TGTGCCAGCAGTTCCGGGACTAGCGGGAGCCCGCTCACCGGGGAGCTGTTTTTT. Encoded protein: CASSSGTSGSPLTGELFF.

This clonotype occurred many times. This chain connects TRBV25-1 to TRBJ2-5, with TRBD2 identical over 11 bases. V was clipped by 4 bases and J by 5 bases; unmatched bases: 12. The CDR3 sequence is 17 residues long. Germline values: CDR1 MGHDK, CDR2 SYGVNS. The CDR3 DNA sequence: TGTGCCAGCAGTGGACTCGGGATAGCGGGGGGGCACGAGACCCAGTACTTC. It encodes CASSGLGIAGGHETQYF. Combining the CDR3 with reference TRBV25-1 and TRBJ2-5 gives the whole variable domain EADIYQTPRYLVIGTGKKITLECSQTMGHDKMYWYQQDPGMELHLIHYSYGVNSTEKGDLSSESTVSRIRTEHFPLTLESARPSHTSQYLCASSGLGIAGGHETQYFGPGTRLLVL.

This clonotype occurred many times. The CDR3 loop is CSARRFYRSNEQFF. The CDR3 bases are TGCAGTGCTAGGCGCTTTTATCGGTCTAATGAGCAGTTCTTC. This chain links TRBV20-1 with TRBJ2-1; D gene ambiguous. The CDR3 is made up of 14 amino acids. The V end was cut by 3 bases, the J end by 7 bases, with 16 bases between. Germline V CDR1 and CDR2: DFQATT, SNEGSKA (reference sequence).

The sample holds many counts of this clonotype. The chain employs TRBV7-2 and TRBJ1-1; D gene unclear. This CDR3 comprises 17 residues. Germline CDR1 reads SGHTA; CDR2 reads FQGNSA. Trimming removed 6 bases from V and 0 bases from J, with 20 bases in between. CDR3 coding DNA: TGTGCCAGCAGTTTCTCAGGTAGTCTCTGGGTGAACACTGAAGCTTTCTTT. This codes for CASSFSGSLWVNTEAFF.